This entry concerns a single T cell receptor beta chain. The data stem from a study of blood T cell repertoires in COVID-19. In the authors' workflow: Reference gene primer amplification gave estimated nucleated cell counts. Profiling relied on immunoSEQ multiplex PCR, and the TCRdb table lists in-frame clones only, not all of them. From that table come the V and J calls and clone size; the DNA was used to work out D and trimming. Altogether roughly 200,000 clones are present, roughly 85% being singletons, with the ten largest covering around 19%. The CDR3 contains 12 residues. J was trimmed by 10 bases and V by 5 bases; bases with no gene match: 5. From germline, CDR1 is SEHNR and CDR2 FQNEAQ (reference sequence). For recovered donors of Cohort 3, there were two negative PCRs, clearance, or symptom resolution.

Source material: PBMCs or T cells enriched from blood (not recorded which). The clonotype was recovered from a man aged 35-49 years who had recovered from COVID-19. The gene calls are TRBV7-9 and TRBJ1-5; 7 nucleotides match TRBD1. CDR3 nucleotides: TGTGCCAGCAGCCCAGGGGGTCAACCCCAGCATTTT. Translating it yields CASSPGGQPQHF.